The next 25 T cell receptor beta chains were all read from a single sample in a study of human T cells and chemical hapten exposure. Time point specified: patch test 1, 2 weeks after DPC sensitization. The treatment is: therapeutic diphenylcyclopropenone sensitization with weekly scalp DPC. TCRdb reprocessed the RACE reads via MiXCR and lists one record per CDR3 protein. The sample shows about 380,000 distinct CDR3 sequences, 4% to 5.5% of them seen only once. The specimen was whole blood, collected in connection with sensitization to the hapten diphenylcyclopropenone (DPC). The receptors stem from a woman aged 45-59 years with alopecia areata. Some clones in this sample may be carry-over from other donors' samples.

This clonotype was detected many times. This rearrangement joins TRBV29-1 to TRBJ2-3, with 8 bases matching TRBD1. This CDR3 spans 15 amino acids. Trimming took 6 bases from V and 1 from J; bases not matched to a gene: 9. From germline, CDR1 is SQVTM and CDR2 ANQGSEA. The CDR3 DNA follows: TGCAGCGTGGAGACCCCGGGACAGGGCACAGATACGCAGTATTTT. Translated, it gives CSVETPGQGTDTQYF.

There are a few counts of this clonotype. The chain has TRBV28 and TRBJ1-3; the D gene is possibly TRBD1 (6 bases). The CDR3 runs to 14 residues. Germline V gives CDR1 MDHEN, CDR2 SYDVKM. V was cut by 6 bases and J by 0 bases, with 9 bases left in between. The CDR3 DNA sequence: TGTGCCAGCAGCACAGGGAGCTCTGGAAACACCATATATTTT. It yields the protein CASSTGSSGNTIYF.

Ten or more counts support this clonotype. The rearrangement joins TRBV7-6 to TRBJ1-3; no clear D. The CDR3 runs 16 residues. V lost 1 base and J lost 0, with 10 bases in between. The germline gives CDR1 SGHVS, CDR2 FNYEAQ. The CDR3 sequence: CASSLVSADSGNTIYF. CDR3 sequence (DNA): TGTGCCAGCAGCTTAGTCAGTGCCGACTCTGGAAACACCATATATTTT.

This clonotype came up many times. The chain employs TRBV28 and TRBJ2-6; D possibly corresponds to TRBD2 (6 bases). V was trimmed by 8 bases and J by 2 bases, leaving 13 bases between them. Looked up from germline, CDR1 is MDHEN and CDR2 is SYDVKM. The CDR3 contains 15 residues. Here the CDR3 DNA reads TGTGCCAGCTCAGGGAGGAAGGCTGGGGCCAACGTCCTGACTTTC. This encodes CASSGRKAGANVLTF.

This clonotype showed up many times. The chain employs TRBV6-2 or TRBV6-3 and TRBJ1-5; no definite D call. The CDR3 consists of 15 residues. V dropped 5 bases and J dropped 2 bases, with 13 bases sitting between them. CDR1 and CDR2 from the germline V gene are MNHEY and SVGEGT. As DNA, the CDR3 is TGTGCCAGCAGTCCTCGAGGGTTAGGCAATCAGCCCCAGCATTTT. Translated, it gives CASSPRGLGNQPQHF.

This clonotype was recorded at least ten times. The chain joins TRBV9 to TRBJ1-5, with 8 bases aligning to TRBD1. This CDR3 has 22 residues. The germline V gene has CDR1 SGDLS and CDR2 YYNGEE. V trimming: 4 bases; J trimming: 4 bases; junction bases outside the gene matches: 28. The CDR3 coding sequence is TGTGCCAGCAGCCCTACGTTGGACAGGGTATTGTTTGACCCCGACAGTAATCAGCCCCAGCATTTT. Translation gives CASSPTLDRVLFDPDSNQPQHF.

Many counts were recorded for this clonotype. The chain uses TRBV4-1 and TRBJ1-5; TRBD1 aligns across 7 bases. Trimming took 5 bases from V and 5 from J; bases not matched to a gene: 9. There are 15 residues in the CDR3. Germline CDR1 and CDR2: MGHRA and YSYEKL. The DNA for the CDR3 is TGCGCCAGCAGCAAAACCCGGGACAGCGATCAGCCCCAGCATTTT. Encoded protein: CASSKTRDSDQPQHF.

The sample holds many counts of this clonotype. CDR3 bases: TGTGCCAGCAGGCCCGGGACAGGGGAGGGAAATGAGCAGTTCTTC. Translating gives CASRPGTGEGNEQFF. The rearrangement joins TRBV2 to TRBJ2-1, with 10 nucleotides matching TRBD1. V gave up 6 bases and J gave up 7 bases; unmatched junction bases: 9. From germline, CDR1 is SNHLY and CDR2 FYNNEI. CDR3 size: 15 residues.

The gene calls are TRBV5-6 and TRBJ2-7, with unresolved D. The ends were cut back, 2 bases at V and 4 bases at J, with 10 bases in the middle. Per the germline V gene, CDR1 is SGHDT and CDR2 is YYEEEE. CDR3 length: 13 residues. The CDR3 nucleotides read TGTGCCAGCAGCTTCGACCCCAAATACGAGCAGTACTTC. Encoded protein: CASSFDPKYEQYF.

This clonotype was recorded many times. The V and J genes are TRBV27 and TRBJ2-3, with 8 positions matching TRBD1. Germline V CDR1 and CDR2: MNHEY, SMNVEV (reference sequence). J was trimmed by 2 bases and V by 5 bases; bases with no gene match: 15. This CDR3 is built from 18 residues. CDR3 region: CASSPRIPDRAYTDTQYF. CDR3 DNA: TGTGCCAGCAGTCCCCGCATCCCGGACAGGGCCTACACAGATACGCAGTATTTT.

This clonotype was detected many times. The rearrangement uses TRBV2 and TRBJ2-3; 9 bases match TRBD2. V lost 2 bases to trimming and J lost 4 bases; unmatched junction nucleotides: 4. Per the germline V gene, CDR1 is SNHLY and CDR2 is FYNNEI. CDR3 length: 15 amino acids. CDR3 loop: CASSELAGSPDTQYF. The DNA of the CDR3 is TGTGCCAGCAGTGAACTAGCGGGGTCCCCAGATACGCAGTATTTT. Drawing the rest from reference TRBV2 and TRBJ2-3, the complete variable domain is EPEVTQTPSHQVTQMGQEVILRCVPISNHLYFYWYRQILGQKVEFLVSFYNNEISEKSEIFDDQFSVERPDGSNFTLKIRSTKLEDSAMYFCASSELAGSPDTQYFGPGTRLTVL.

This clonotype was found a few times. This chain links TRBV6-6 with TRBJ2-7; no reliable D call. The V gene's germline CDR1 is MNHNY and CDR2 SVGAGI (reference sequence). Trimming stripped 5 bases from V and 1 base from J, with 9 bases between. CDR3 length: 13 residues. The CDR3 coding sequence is TGTGCCAGCAGTCGCCAGGATTCCTACGAGCAGTACTTC. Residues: CASSRQDSYEQYF.

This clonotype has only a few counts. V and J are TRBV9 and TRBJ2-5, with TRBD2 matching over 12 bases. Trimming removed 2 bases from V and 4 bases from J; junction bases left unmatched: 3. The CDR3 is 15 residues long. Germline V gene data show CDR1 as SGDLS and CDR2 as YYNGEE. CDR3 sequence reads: CASSVALAGGETQYF. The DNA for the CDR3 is TGTGCCAGCAGCGTCGCACTAGCGGGAGGAGAGACCCAGTACTTC.

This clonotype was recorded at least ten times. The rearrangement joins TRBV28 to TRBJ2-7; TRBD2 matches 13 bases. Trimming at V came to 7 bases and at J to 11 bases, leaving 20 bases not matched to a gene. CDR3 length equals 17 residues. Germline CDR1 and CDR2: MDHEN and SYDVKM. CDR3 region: CASNLGPYTGTSGVKYF. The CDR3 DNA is TGTGCCAGCAACCTCGGCCCCTATACCGGGACTAGCGGGGTTAAGTACTTC.

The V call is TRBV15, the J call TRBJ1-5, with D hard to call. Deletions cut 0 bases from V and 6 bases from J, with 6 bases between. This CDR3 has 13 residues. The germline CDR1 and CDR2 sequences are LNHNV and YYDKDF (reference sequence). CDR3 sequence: CATSRDPSQPQHF. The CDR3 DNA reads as TGTGCCACCAGCAGAGATCCGAGTCAGCCCCAGCATTTT.

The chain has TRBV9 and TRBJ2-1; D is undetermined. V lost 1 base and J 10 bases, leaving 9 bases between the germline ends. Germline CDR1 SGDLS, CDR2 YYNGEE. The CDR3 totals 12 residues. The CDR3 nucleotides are TGTGCCAGCAGCGTAAACGGTGAAGAGCAGTTCTTC. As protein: CASSVNGEEQFF.

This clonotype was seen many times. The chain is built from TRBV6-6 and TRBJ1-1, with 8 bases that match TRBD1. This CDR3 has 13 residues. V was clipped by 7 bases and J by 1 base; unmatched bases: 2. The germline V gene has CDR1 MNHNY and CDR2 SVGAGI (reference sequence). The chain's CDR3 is CASIDRGNTEAFF. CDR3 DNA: TGTGCCAGCATAGACAGGGGGAACACTGAAGCTTTCTTT.

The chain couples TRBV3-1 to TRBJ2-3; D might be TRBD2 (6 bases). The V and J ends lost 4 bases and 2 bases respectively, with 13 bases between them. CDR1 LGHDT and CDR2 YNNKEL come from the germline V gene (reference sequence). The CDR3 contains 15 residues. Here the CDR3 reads CASSPGLLPTDTQYF. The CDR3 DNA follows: TGTGCCAGCAGCCCGGGACTTCTCCCCACAGATACGCAGTATTTT.

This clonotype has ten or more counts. CDR3 sequence: CASSISQGRSYEQYF. DNA of the CDR3: TGTGCCAGCAGTATCTCACAGGGCCGTTCCTACGAGCAGTACTTC. The rearrangement links TRBV28 to TRBJ2-7, with D possibly TRBD1 on 6 matching bases. There are 15 residues in the CDR3. Germline values: CDR1 MDHEN, CDR2 SYDVKM. V was cut by 5 bases and J by 1 base, with 15 bases left in between.

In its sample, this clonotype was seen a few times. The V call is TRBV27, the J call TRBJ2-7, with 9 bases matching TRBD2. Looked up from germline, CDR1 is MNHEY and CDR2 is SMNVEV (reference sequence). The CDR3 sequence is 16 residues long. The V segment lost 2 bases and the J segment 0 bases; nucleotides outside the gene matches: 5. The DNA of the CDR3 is TGTGCCAGCAGTTTAAGACTAGCGGAGGTCTCCTACGAGCAGTACTTC. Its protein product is CASSLRLAEVSYEQYF.

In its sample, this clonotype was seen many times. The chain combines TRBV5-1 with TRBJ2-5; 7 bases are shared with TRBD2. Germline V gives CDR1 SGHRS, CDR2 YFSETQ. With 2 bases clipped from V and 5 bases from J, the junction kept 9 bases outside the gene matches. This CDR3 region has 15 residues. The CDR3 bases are TGCGCCAGCAGCTTTCGCGGGAGACTCGAGGAGACCCAGTACTTC. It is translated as CASSFRGRLEETQYF.

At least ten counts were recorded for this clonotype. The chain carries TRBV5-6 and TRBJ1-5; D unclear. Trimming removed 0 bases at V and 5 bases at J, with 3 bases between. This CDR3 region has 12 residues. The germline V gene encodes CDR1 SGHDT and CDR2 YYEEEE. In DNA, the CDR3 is TGTGCCAGCAGCTTGGGAGATCAGCCCCAGCATTTT. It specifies CASSLGDQPQHF.

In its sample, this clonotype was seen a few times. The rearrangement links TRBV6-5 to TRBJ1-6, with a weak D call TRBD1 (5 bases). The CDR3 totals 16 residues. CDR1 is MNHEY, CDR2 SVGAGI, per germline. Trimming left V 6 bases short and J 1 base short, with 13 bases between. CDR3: CASRDTAGSYNSPLHF. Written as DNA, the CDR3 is TGTGCCAGCAGAGATACGGCAGGGTCCTATAATTCACCCCTCCACTTT.

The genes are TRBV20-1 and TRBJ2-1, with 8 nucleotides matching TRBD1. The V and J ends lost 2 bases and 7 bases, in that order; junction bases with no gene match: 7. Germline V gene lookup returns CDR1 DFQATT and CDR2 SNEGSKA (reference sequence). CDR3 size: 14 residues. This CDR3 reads CSARQGAIGNEQFF. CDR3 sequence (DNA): TGCAGTGCTAGACAGGGGGCTATCGGAAATGAGCAGTTCTTC.

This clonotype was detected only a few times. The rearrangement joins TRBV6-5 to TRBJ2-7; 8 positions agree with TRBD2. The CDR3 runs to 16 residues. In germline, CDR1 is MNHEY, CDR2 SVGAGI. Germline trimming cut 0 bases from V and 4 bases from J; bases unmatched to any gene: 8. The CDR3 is CASSYSGSSGQYEQYF. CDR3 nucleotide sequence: TGTGCCAGCAGTTACTCCGGCTCTAGCGGGCAGTACGAGCAGTACTTC.